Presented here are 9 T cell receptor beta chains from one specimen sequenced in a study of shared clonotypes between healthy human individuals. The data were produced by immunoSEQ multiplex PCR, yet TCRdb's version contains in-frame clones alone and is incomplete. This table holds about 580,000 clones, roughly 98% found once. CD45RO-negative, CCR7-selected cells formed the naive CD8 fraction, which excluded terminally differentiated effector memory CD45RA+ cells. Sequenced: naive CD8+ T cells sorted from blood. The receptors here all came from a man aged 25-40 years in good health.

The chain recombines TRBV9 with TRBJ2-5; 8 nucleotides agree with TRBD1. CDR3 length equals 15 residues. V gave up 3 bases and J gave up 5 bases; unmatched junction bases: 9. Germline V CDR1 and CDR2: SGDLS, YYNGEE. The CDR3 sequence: CASSDGWTGKETQYF. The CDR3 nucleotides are TGTGCCAGCAGCGATGGGTGGACAGGGAAGGAGACCCAGTACTTC.

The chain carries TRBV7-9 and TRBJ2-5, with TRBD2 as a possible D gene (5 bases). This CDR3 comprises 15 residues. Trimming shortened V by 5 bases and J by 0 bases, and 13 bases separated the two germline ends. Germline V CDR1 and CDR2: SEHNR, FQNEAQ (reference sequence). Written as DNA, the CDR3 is TGTGCCAGCAGCGCGTCTGAGGGCGACCAAGAGACCCAGTACTTC. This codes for CASSASEGDQETQYF.

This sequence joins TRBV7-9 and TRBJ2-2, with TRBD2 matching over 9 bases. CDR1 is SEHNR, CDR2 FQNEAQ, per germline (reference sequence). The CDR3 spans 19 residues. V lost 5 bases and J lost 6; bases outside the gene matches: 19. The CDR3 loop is CASSTNQPTSGVTSGELFF. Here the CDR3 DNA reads TGTGCCAGCAGCACCAACCAACCGACTAGCGGAGTAACTTCCGGGGAGCTGTTTTTT.

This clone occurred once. The CDR3 DNA sequence: TGCGCCAGCAGCCAAGATCTGAGCCAGCCCCAGCATTTT. Its protein product is CASSQDLSQPQHF. The rearrangement joins TRBV4-3 to TRBJ1-5; no reliable D call. The V end lost 0 bases, the J end lost 7 bases, and 7 bases lay between the germline ends. Germline values: CDR1 LGHNA, CDR2 YSLEER. The CDR3 sequence is 13 residues long.

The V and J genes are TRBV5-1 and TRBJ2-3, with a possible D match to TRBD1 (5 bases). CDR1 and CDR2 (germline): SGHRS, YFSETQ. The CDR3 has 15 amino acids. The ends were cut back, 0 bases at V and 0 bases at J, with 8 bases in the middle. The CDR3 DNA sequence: TGCGCCAGCAGCTTGGGGACACTGAGCACAGATACGCAGTATTTT. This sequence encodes CASSLGTLSTDTQYF.

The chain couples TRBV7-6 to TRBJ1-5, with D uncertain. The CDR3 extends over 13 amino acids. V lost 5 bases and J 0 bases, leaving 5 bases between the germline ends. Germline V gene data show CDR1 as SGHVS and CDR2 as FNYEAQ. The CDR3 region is CASSVDSNQPQHF. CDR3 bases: TGTGCCAGCAGCGTCGATAGCAATCAGCCCCAGCATTTT.

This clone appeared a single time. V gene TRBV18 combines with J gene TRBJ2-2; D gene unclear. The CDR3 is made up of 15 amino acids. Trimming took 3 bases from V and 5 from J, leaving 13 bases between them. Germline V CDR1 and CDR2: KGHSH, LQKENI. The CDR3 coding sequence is TGTGCCAGCTCACCGTCCGGGTCTGGGACCGGGGAGCTGTTTTTT. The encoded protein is CASSPSGSGTGELFF.

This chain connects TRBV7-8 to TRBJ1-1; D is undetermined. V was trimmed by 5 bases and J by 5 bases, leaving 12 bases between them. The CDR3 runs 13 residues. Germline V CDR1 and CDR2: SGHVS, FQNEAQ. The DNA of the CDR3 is TGTGCCAGCAGCCCCGAGCTGGGGACTGAAGCTTTCTTT. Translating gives CASSPELGTEAFF. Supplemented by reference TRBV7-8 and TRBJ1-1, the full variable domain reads GAGVSQSPRYKVAKRGQDVALRCDPISGHVSLFWYQQALGQGPEFLTYFQNEAQLDKSGLPSDRFFAERPEGSVSTLKIQRTQQEDSAVYLCASSPELGTEAFFGQGTRLTVV.

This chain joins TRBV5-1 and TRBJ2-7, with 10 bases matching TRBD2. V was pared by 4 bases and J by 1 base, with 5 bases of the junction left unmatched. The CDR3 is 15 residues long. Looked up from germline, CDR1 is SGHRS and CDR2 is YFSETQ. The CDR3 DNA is TGCGCCAGCAGCGCCGCTAGCGGGAGTTCCTACGAGCAGTACTTC. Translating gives CASSAASGSSYEQYF.